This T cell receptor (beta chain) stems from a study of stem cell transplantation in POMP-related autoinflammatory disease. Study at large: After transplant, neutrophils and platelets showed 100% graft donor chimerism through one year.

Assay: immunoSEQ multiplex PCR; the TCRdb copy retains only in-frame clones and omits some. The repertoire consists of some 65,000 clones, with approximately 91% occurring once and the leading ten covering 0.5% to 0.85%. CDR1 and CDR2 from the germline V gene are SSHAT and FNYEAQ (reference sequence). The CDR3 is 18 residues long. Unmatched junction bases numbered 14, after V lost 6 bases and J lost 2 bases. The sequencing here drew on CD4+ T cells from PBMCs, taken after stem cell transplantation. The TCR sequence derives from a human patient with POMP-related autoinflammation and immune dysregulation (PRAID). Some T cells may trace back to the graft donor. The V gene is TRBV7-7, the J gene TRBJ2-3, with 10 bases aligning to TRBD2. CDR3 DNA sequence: TGTGCCAGCAGACCACTCCACGCCAGCGGGAGGGCCACAGATACGCAGTATTTT. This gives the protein CASRPLHASGRATDTQYF.